The present entry profiles one T cell receptor beta chain with its context. This sample was taken from a study of T cell changes during pregnancy in multiple sclerosis. Here immunoSEQ multiplex PCR was the method, and the copy in TCRdb shows in-frame clones only, minus some. The profile covers roughly 37,000 clones, with 80% to 95% appearing a single time and around a quarter taken by the ten largest. With 6 bases clipped from V and 2 bases from J, the junction kept 6 bases outside the gene matches. This CDR3 region has 14 residues. Germline V gene lookup returns CDR1 MNHNS and CDR2 SASEGT. Material: CD8+ T cells from peripheral blood mononuclear cells, obtained before pregnancy. This receptor was identified in a female donor with multiple sclerosis, enrolled in a pregnancy study. This sequence joins TRBV6-1 and TRBJ1-1, with TRBD1 matching 7 bases. As DNA, the CDR3 is TGTGCCAGCAGGAAGGACAGGTTTAACACTGAAGCTTTCTTT. Amino acid sequence: CASRKDRFNTEAFF.